This is a list of T cell receptor beta chains from one sample in a study of T cell responses to AZD1222 COVID-19 vaccine. Sequencing used immunoSEQ multiplex PCR; TCRdb keeps in-frame clones, though not all of them. The repertoire includes some 100,000 clones, approximately 90% of them detected once, and around 4.3% sits in the top ten. This material consisted of peripheral blood, taken on day 0 of AZD1222 vaccination. These receptors all come from an adult in good health. Both conserved end residues are part of each CDR3. D genes are given only for firm matches. Only part of the rows carry a size: once, few, many, or a class if the clone is expanded.

j_call d_call cdr3_length clone_size v_call cdr3_nt cdr3_aa
TRBJ1-2 TRBD1 16 NA TRBV5-1 TGCGCCAGCAGCTCCACAGGGGGCCTCGGCTCCTATGGCTACACCTTC CASSSTGGLGSYGYTF
TRBJ2-5 NA 16 once TRBV2 TGTGCCAGCAGTGGGCCAAATCACCTGTACCAAGAGACCCAGTACTTC CASSGPNHLYQETQYF
TRBJ1-2 NA 16 once TRBV4-3 TGCGCCAGCAGCCAAGATCTGCGGGGCCCCACATATGGCTACACCTTC CASSQDLRGPTYGYTF
TRBJ1-4 TRBD1 14 NA TRBV29-1 TGCAGCGTTGATATGGGACAGGGCGGTGAAAAACTGTTTTTT CSVDMGQGGEKLFF
TRBJ2-6 NA 13 NA TRBV6-2/TRBV6-3 TGTGCCAGCAGTCAGTCTGGGGCCAACGTCCTGACTTTC CASSQSGANVLTF
TRBJ1-6 NA 15 once TRBV3-1/TRBV3-2 TGTGCCAGCAGCCCGTCCAGGGGAGGCAATTCACCCCTCCACTTT CASSPSRGGNSPLHF
TRBJ1-2 NA 17 NA TRBV28 TGTGCCAGCAGTTTATACGCCGGGACACAAAAAAGCTATGGCTACACCTTC CASSLYAGTQKSYGYTF
TRBJ1-2 TRBD1 15 NA TRBV6-5 TGTGCCAGCACTCCCGGACAGGGTGGAGTTGGTGGCTACACCTTC CASTPGQGGVGGYTF
TRBJ1-5 NA 16 once TRBV28 TGTGCCAGCAGTTTACCCAACGGTGTTAGCAATCAGCCCCAGCATTTT CASSLPNGVSNQPQHF
TRBJ1-2 NA 15 NA TRBV7-9 TGTGCCAGCAGCTTAGGGCAGGGAAGAAGGTATGGCTACACCTTC CASSLGQGRRYGYTF
TRBJ1-2 NA 13 NA TRBV7-2 TGTGCCAGCAGCTTTCGGCAGGGCTATGGCTACACCTTC CASSFRQGYGYTF
TRBJ1-1 NA 14 NA TRBV4-2 TGTGCCAGCAGCCAAGTCAGCGGAAGGTCTGAAGCTTTCTTT CASSQVSGRSEAFF
TRBJ1-6 NA 15 once TRBV7-8 TGTGCCAGCAGCTTAAAGGAGGGGAGGGGCTCACCCCTCCACTTT CASSLKEGRGSPLHF
TRBJ2-3 NA 14 NA TRBV7-6 TGTGCCAGCAGCTTAGGGACTCCCGCAGATACGCAGTATTTT CASSLGTPADTQYF
TRBJ1-2 TRBD1 16 NA TRBV7-6 TGTGCCAGCAGCTTAGCGGGACAGTGGGATGGATATGGCTACACCTTC CASSLAGQWDGYGYTF
TRBJ1-1 TRBD1 13 NA TRBV3-1/TRBV3-2 TGTGCCAGCAGCCCCAGGGGGGTTACTGAAGCTTTCTTT CASSPRGVTEAFF
TRBJ2-7 NA 15 NA TRBV18 TGTGCCAGCTCACCGGTCGACCGTAGCTCCTACGAGCAGTACTTC CASSPVDRSSYEQYF
TRBJ1-1 NA 13 once TRBV12-3/TRBV12-4 TGTGCCAGCGTACAGGGAGGGGGCACTGAAGCTTTCTTT CASVQGGGTEAFF
TRBJ1-5 NA 15 NA TRBV6-1 TGTGCCAGCAGTGAAGCGTGGGGTAGCAATCAGCCCCAGCATTTT CASSEAWGSNQPQHF
TRBJ1-1 NA 14 NA TRBV18 TGTGCCAGCTCACCACAATCAGGGAACACTGAAGCTTTCTTT CASSPQSGNTEAFF
TRBJ1-5 NA 11 NA TRBV6-4 TGTGCCAGCAGTGAGTTGAGGGACAAGCATTTT CASSELRDKHF
TRBJ1-3 TRBD1 18 NA TRBV18 TGTGCCAGCTCACCGGTACAAGGGACAGCGGGAGCTGGAAACACCATATATTTT CASSPVQGTAGAGNTIYF
TRBJ2-2 NA 18 NA TRBV7-9 TGTGCCAGCAGCTCACCTCCGGGGCTCCCTTTGAACACCGGGGAGCTGTTTTTT CASSSPPGLPLNTGELFF
TRBJ1-1 NA 13 NA TRBV6-2/TRBV6-3 TGTGCCAGCAGTTACAGGGGTGACACTGAAGCTTTCTTT CASSYRGDTEAFF
TRBJ2-2 NA 18 NA TRBV11-2 TGTGCCAGCAGCTTAGATGGTAAGGACCCCGGGCTTGCCGGGGAGCTGTTTTTT CASSLDGKDPGLAGELFF
TRBJ2-7 TRBD2 14 NA TRBV4-2 TGTGCCAGCAGCCAAGTACTAGCGGGGTACGAGCAGTACTTC CASSQVLAGYEQYF
TRBJ2-3 TRBD2 16 NA TRBV4-3 TGCGCCAGCAGCCAAGATATCGGGGGGGGCACAGATACGCAGTATTTT CASSQDIGGGTDTQYF
TRBJ2-2 TRBD2 18 NA TRBV4-2 TGTGCCAGCAGCCAGGGGACTAGCGGGGACGCATGGACCGGGGAGCTGTTTTTT CASSQGTSGDAWTGELFF
TRBJ1-1 TRBD1 17 NA TRBV28 TGTGCCAGCAGTCCCCCCGGGACAGGATGGGAGGCCACTGAAGCTTTCTTT CASSPPGTGWEATEAFF
TRBJ2-3 TRBD1 15 NA TRBV5-1 TGCGCCAGCAGCTTGCCGGGACAGGGGGCTGATACGCAGTATTTT CASSLPGQGADTQYF
TRBJ2-7 NA 11 NA TRBV24-1 TGTGCCACCAGTGACGCCACCGAGCAGTACTTC CATSDATEQYF
TRBJ2-1 TRBD2 18 NA TRBV29-1 TGCAGCGTTGAAGGCACACCCGGACTAGCGGGGGCCTTCACTGAGCAGTTCTTC CSVEGTPGLAGAFTEQFF
TRBJ2-5 NA 14 NA TRBV7-5 TGTGCCAGAAGCTTAGACGGGGGCAGAGAGACCCAGTACTTC CARSLDGGRETQYF
TRBJ2-1 NA 15 NA TRBV7-3 TGTGCCAGCAGCTTGGTTCAGGCAGGGGACAATGAGCAGTTCTTC CASSLVQAGDNEQFF
TRBJ1-2 TRBD1 15 once TRBV5-5 TGTGCCAGCAGCTACCCGACAGGGATAAACTATGGCTACACCTTC CASSYPTGINYGYTF
TRBJ2-7 TRBD1 15 once TRBV7-3 TGTGCCAGCAGCTTGGAGACAGGGGTGCCCTACGAGCAGTACTTC CASSLETGVPYEQYF
TRBJ1-6 NA 12 few TRBV5-1 TGCGCCAGCAGCTTGCCCGATTCACCCCTCCACTTT CASSLPDSPLHF
TRBJ1-6 TRBD1 18 NA TRBV5-1 TGCGCCAGCAGCTTGGGGACAGGGGGCGACTCCTATAATTCACCCCTCCACTTT CASSLGTGGDSYNSPLHF
TRBJ2-6 TRBD1 18 NA TRBV9 TGTGCCAGCAGCCTTAGGACAGGGCACCCCTCTGGGGCCAACGTCCTGACTTTC CASSLRTGHPSGANVLTF
TRBJ1-2 TRBD1 16 NA TRBV10-3 TGTGCCATCAGTGAGTCGAGCGGGACAGCGGGCTATGGCTACACCTTC CAISESSGTAGYGYTF
TRBJ1-3 NA 14 NA TRBV11-2 TGTGCCAGCGGGGTTGGGGGAGGCGGAAACACCATATATTTT CASGVGGGGNTIYF
TRBJ1-1 TRBD1 13 NA TRBV24-1 TGTGCCACCAGTGACGCGCCGGGGACAGCGGCTTTCTTT CATSDAPGTAAFF
TRBJ2-1 TRBD1 13 NA TRBV5-6 TGTGCCAGCAGCTCGGGGACAGGGGGAGAGCAGTTCTTC CASSSGTGGEQFF
TRBJ1-2 NA 13 once TRBV6-5 TGTGCCAGCAGTTACAGGGGCTACTATGGCTACACCTTC CASSYRGYYGYTF
TRBJ1-2 TRBD1 16 NA TRBV7-6 TGTGCCAGCAGCTTAGGAGAGCGGGGACAGGGGTATGGCTACACCTTC CASSLGERGQGYGYTF
TRBJ1-5 NA 13 NA TRBV22-1 TGTCCTGGGAGCGCACGTGGGGCAGGGCCCCAGCATTTT CPGSARGAGPQHF
TRBJ2-7 NA 12 NA TRBV4-2 TGTGCCAGCAGCCAAGAAGGGGACGAGCAGTACTTC CASSQEGDEQYF
TRBJ2-3 NA 16 NA TRBV9 TGTGCCAGCAGCGTAGAGGGTGTTTTCAGCACAGATACGCAGTATTTT CASSVEGVFSTDTQYF
TRBJ1-1 NA 13 NA TRBV5-1 TGCGCCAGCAGCTTAAGCACAGGAATTGAAGCTTTCTTT CASSLSTGIEAFF
TRBJ1-6 NA 14 NA TRBV19 TGTGCCAGTACCTTGAGCTCCTATAATTCACCCCTCCACTTT CASTLSSYNSPLHF
TRBJ2-7 NA 12 NA TRBV28 TGTGCCACCACCAGGAATAATGGCGAGCAGTACTTC CATTRNNGEQYF
TRBJ1-4 NA 14 once TRBV6-6 TGTGCCAGCAGGCGGACGAACCCTAATGAAAAGCTGTTTTTT CASRRTNPNEKLFF
TRBJ1-4 TRBD1 15 NA TRBV6-5 TGTGCCAGCAGTCAGGACAGGGGGCGGAATGAAAAACTGTTTTTT CASSQDRGRNEKLFF
TRBJ2-3 TRBD1 13 NA TRBV11-2 TGTGCCAGCAGCATCGACAGGGAAGATACGCAGTATTTT CASSIDREDTQYF
TRBJ2-5 NA 14 NA TRBV6-5 TGTGCCAGCAGTCGACGGACAGACCAAGAGACCCAGTACTTC CASSRRTDQETQYF